The entry below gives a single T cell receptor (beta chain) sequence along with its context. Its antigen is as yet unknown. This sample is drawn from a study of T cell responses to AZD1222 COVID-19 vaccine. Sequencing used immunoSEQ multiplex PCR; TCRdb keeps in-frame clones, though not all of them. The sample lists approximately 140,000 clones, about 94% occurring once. Findings and limits, study-wide: Baseline seropositives among AZD1222 recipients totaled only five to seven. Without day 14 samples, only post-peak T cell repertoires were studied. Donors were largely white British and mainly female; clonal diversity was possibly underestimated.

The clonotype comes from an adult who received the AZD1222 COVID-19 vaccine. Sequencing used peripheral blood, obtained 28 days after the second AZD1222 dose.

CDR3 residues: CASRHTDKTGLADEQFF. In DNA form, the CDR3 reads TGTGCCAGCAGACACACCGATAAAACAGGACTAGCGGATGAGCAGTTCTTC. This rearrangement joins TRBV5-4 to TRBJ2-1, with 10 bases matching TRBD2. The CDR3 spans 17 residues. Germline-derived CDR1 and CDR2 are SGHNT and YYREEE (reference sequence). V was pared by 5 bases and J by 8 bases, with 16 bases of the junction left unmatched.